The clone carrying this T cell receptor (beta chain) occurred a few times. PCR was performed using 60 Vbeta and 13 Jbeta primers. Only in-frame clones appear in the TCRdb table, and some are missing; sequencing was by immunoSEQ multiplex PCR. The sample holds about 140,000 clones, around 73% seen once. This sample stems from a study of cytomegalovirus exposure and HLA in healthy donors. The TCR originated in a woman aged 40 to 50 in good health and CMV-seronegative. The sequenced material came from PBMCs.

The CDR3 DNA reads as TGTGCCAGCAGCCCAATGACAGGGTATGAAAAACTGTTTTTT. It specifies CASSPMTGYEKLFF. The V and J genes are TRBV7-8 and TRBJ1-4; TRBD1 matches 7 bases. CDR3 length equals 14 residues. Losses at the gene ends were 5 bases for V and 6 bases for J; bases not matched to a gene: 6. Germline V gives CDR1 SGHVS, CDR2 FQNEAQ. Complete variable domain (other parts from reference TRBV7-8 and TRBJ1-4): GAGVSQSPRYKVAKRGQDVALRCDPISGHVSLFWYQQALGQGPEFLTYFQNEAQLDKSGLPSDRFFAERPEGSVSTLKIQRTQQEDSAVYLCASSPMTGYEKLFFGSGTQLSVL.